The 21 T cell receptor beta chains below come from one sample, sequenced in a study of CD8 T cells in ankylosing spondylitis. These receptors' targets are unknown. MiXCR, run by TCRdb on the 5' RACE reads, gives a single entry per CDR3 protein. The data hold roughly 440,000 distinct CDR3 sequences, with roughly 15% observed a single time. Whole-study findings and limits: Apparently characteristic of ankylosing spondylitis blood was a TCR beta motif (under ten highly homologous variants).

Sequenced: blood, either unsorted or a sorted T cell fraction (not recorded which). The receptors derive from a male donor with ankylosing spondylitis.

This rearrangement joins TRBV27 to TRBJ2-3; TRBD1 is a possible D gene (6 bases). Between the trimmed V and J ends, which lost 0 bases and 5 bases, there was a span of 12 bases. Germline values: CDR1 MNHEY, CDR2 SMNVEV (reference sequence). This CDR3 is built from 15 residues. The CDR3 reads CASSLSRPGVDTQYF. The CDR3 DNA is TGTGCCAGCAGTTTATCTCGCCCAGGGGTAGATACGCAGTATTTT.

The chain uses TRBV11-2 and TRBJ2-1; 13 bases line up with TRBD2. Germline values: CDR1 SGHAT, CDR2 FQNNGV. The CDR3 contains 15 residues. V lost 6 bases and J lost 8; bases outside the gene matches: 7. The CDR3 is CASSSTSGRWDEQFF. DNA for the CDR3: TGTGCCAGCAGTTCGACTAGCGGGAGGTGGGATGAGCAGTTCTTC.

This clonotype turned up a few times. The V gene is TRBV7-8, the J gene TRBJ1-1; D is unresolved. The germline gives CDR1 SGHVS, CDR2 FQNEAQ. The germline V and J ends were trimmed by 1 base and 7 bases, with 10 bases remaining between them. This CDR3 has 13 residues. The CDR3 sequence: CASSLVGLGEAFF. Written as DNA, the CDR3 is TGTGCCAGCAGCTTAGTCGGGTTGGGTGAAGCTTTCTTT.

Ten or more counts support this clonotype. The CDR3 DNA follows: TGCAGCGTTGAGCAACAGGGTAGCTATGGCTACACCTTC. Residues: CSVEQQGSYGYTF. The V call is TRBV29-1, the J call TRBJ1-2; maybe TRBD1 (6 bases). The germline gives CDR1 SQVTM, CDR2 ANQGSEA. CDR3 length: 13 amino acids. Trimming left V 3 bases short and J 4 bases short, with 12 bases between.

This clonotype was recorded a few times. J is TRBJ2-1 and V is TRBV4-2, with TRBD1 matching over 12 bases. Germline lookup yields CDR1 LGHNA and CDR2 YNFKEQ. V was clipped by 3 bases and J by 10 bases; unmatched bases: 7. The CDR3 totals 15 residues. CDR3 amino acids: CASSHPGQGAHEQFF. CDR3 DNA sequence: TGTGCCAGCAGCCACCCGGGACAGGGGGCGCACGAGCAGTTCTTC.

The V gene is TRBV6-1, the J gene TRBJ2-7; 14 positions agree with TRBD2. Germline trimming cut 4 bases from V and 2 bases from J; bases unmatched to any gene: 1. Germline V CDR1 and CDR2: MNHNS, SASEGT. This CDR3 has 15 residues. The CDR3 DNA follows: TGTGCCAGCAGTGGGGGACTAGCGGGGGCCTACGAGCAGTACTTC. Translated, it gives CASSGGLAGAYEQYF.

Only a few counts were recorded for this clonotype. The chain couples TRBV21-1 to TRBJ1-1; no check of the table's D call, TRBD1, against the DNA was made. TRBV21-1 constitutes a pseudogene. There are 18 residues in the CDR3. CDR3 nucleotide sequence: TGTGCCAGCAGCAAAGGGGGGGGAACCGATCACATGAACACTGAAGCTTTCTTT. Translated: CASSKGGGTDHMNTEAFF.

This clonotype was counted once. This chain links TRBV12-3 or TRBV12-4 with TRBJ2-7; 11 bases fit TRBD1. CDR3 length: 15 residues. V shed 6 bases and J 4 bases; nucleotides not matched to a gene: 8. In nucleotides, the CDR3 is TGTGCCAGCAGCTACCGGGACAGGGGGATTTACGAGCAGTACTTC. This gives the protein CASSYRDRGIYEQYF.

The chain links TRBV20-1 to TRBJ1-4, with D maybe TRBD1 (5 bases). CDR1 and CDR2 (germline): DFQATT, SNEGSKA (reference sequence). The ends were cut back, 1 base at V and 8 bases at J, with 14 bases in the middle. This CDR3 region has 14 residues. The CDR3, as DNA: TGCAGTGCTAGAGGACCCAGGGCGGAAGAAAAACTGTTTTTT. This encodes CSARGPRAEEKLFF.

This clonotype has just a few counts. V is TRBV12-3 or TRBV12-4 and J is TRBJ1-5; no definite D call. This CDR3 contains 14 residues. V was cut by 4 bases and J by 4 bases, with 11 bases left in between. The DNA for the CDR3 is TGTGCCAGCAGTTACAGCTGGGGTAATCAGCCCCAGCATTTT. It translates to CASSYSWGNQPQHF.

V gene TRBV6-5 combines with J gene TRBJ2-6; weak D call: TRBD1 (5 bases). Germline V gene data show CDR1 as MNHEY and CDR2 as SVGAGI. The length of the CDR3 is 17 residues. V was cut by 0 bases and J by 1 base, with 10 bases left in between. CDR3 coding DNA: TGTGCCAGCAGTTACTCGAAGGGGCATTCTGGGGCCAACGTCCTGACTTTC. Amino acid sequence: CASSYSKGHSGANVLTF.

This clonotype appeared a few times. The rearrangement uses TRBV5-1 and TRBJ1-1; the D is unclear. CDR1 and CDR2 (germline): SGHRS, YFSETQ. The ends were cut back, 0 bases at V and 0 bases at J, with 9 bases in the middle. This CDR3 has 15 amino acids. The DNA of the CDR3 is TGCGCCAGCAGCTTGGCCGTGACGGTGAACACTGAAGCTTTCTTT. This translates into CASSLAVTVNTEAFF.

The gene calls are TRBV4-1 and TRBJ1-1; possibly TRBD1 for D (6 bases). CDR3 length: 17 amino acids. Trimming shortened V by 6 bases and J by 0 bases, and 20 bases separated the two germline ends. The V gene's germline CDR1 is MGHRA and CDR2 YSYEKL. The chain's CDR3 is CASRQIITGPMNTEAFF. CDR3 nucleotide sequence: TGCGCCAGCAGACAAATCATCACAGGGCCCATGAACACTGAAGCTTTCTTT.

The chain links TRBV28 to TRBJ2-2; 16 positions agree with TRBD2. Germline CDR1 is MDHEN and CDR2 is SYDVKM. This CDR3 contains 18 residues. V shed 6 bases, J shed 5 bases, and the junction held 9 bases outside the gene matches. The CDR3 bases are TGTGCCAGCAGCAACCGGGGACTAGCGGGAGGGTTGACCGGGGAGCTGTTTTTT. It encodes CASSNRGLAGGLTGELFF.

This clonotype has more than one count but fewer than ten. This rearrangement joins TRBV3-1 to TRBJ2-1; D is undetermined. V was pared by 4 bases and J by 8 bases, with 12 bases between. The CDR3 has 13 residues. CDR1 and CDR2 (germline): LGHDT, YNNKEL (reference sequence). The CDR3 sequence: CASSPRVFDEQFF. CDR3 in DNA: TGTGCCAGCAGCCCCCGAGTCTTCGATGAGCAGTTCTTC.

This clonotype has more than one count but fewer than ten. This chain connects TRBV4-2 to TRBJ1-4, with unresolved D. Trimming removed 1 base at V and 5 bases at J, with 8 bases between. CDR3 size: 14 residues. Germline CDR1 is LGHNA and CDR2 is YNFKEQ. CDR3 protein: CASSQGTENEKLFF. The DNA of the CDR3 is TGTGCCAGCAGCCAAGGAACGGAAAATGAAAAACTGTTTTTT.

This clonotype was recorded a few times. The chain is built from TRBV6-5 and TRBJ2-7, with 7 bases matching TRBD2. Looked up from germline, CDR1 is MNHEY and CDR2 is SVGAGI. The J segment lost 3 bases and the V segment lost 4 bases, leaving 9 bases of the junction unmatched. This CDR3 contains 15 residues. The CDR3 reads CASSSLGLVHYEQYF. In DNA, the CDR3 is TGTGCCAGCAGTTCCCTTGGACTAGTCCACTACGAGCAGTACTTC.

This clonotype was counted at least ten times. V gene TRBV20-1 combines with J gene TRBJ2-7, with D perhaps matching TRBD1 (6 bases). In germline, CDR1 is DFQATT, CDR2 SNEGSKA (reference sequence). The CDR3 length is 14 residues. The ends were cut back, 3 bases at V and 2 bases at J, with 14 bases in the middle. This chain's CDR3 is CSASETGLTYEQYF. For the CDR3, the DNA is TGCAGTGCTAGTGAAACAGGGCTGACCTACGAGCAGTACTTC.

The chain joins TRBV12-3 or TRBV12-4 to TRBJ1-5; possible D gene TRBD1, 5 bases. The CDR3 is 17 amino acids. Trimming pared 3 bases from V and 0 bases from J, leaving 15 bases between. The CDR3, as DNA: TGTGCCAGCAGTTTTAAGGTCCGGGGCCTTAGCAATCAGCCCCAGCATTTT. It is translated as CASSFKVRGLSNQPQHF.

This clonotype occurred a few times. V is TRBV5-1 and J is TRBJ2-2, with D tentatively TRBD1 (7 bases). The CDR3 consists of 16 residues. Trimming removed 3 bases from V and 4 bases from J, with 16 bases in between. Looked up from germline, CDR1 is SGHRS and CDR2 is YFSETQ. The CDR3: CASSSGQLGGTGELFF. The DNA of the CDR3 is TGCGCCAGCAGCTCGGGACAGCTCGGGGGCACCGGGGAGCTGTTTTTT.

This clonotype was counted a few times. The chain joins TRBV6-2 or TRBV6-3 to TRBJ2-3; D call uncertain. This CDR3 contains 13 residues. Trimming pared 8 bases from V and 5 bases from J, leaving 14 bases between. The germline V gene has CDR1 MNHEY and CDR2 SVGEGT. The CDR3 sequence is CASRPLTRDTQYF. CDR3 sequence (DNA): TGTGCCAGCCGTCCCCTAACGCGAGATACGCAGTATTTT.